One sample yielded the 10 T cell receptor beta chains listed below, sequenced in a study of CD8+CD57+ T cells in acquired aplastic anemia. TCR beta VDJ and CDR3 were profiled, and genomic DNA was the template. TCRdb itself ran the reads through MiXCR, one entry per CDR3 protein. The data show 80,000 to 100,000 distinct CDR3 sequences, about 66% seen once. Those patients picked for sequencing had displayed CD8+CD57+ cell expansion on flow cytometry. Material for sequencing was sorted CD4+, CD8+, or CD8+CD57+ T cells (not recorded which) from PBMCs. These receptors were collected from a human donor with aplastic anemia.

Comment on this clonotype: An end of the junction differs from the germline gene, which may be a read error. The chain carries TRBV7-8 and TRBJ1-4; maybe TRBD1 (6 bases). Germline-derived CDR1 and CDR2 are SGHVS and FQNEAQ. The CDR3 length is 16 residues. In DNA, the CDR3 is TGTGCCAGCAGCGAGTACTCGACGGGGGCTGGAGAAAGACTGTTTTTT. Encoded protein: CASSEYSTGAGERLFF.

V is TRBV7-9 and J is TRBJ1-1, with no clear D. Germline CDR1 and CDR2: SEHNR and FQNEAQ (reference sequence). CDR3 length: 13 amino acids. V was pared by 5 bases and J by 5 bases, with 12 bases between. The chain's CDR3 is CASSLGWTTEAFF. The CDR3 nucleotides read TGTGCCAGCAGCCTAGGCTGGACTACTGAAGCTTTCTTT.

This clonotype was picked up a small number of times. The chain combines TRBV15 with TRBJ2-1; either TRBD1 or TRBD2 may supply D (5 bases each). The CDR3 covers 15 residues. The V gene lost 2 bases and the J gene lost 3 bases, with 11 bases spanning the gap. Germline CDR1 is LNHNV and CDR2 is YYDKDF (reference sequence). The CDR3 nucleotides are TGTGCCACCAGCAGATACCGGGACGGCTACAATGAGCAGTTCTTC. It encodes CATSRYRDGYNEQFF.

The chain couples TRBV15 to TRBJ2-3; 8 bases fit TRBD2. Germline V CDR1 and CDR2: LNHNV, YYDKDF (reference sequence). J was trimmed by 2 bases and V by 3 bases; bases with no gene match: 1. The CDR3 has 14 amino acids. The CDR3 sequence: CATSSGGDTDTQYF. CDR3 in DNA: TGTGCCACCAGCAGCGGGGGGGACACAGATACGCAGTATTTT.

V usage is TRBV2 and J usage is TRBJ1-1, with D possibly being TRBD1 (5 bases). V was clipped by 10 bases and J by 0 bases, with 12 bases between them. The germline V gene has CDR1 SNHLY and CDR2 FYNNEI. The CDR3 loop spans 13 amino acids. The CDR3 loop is CANPTELNTEAFF. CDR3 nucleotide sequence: TGTGCCAACCCGACAGAGCTGAACACTGAAGCTTTCTTT.

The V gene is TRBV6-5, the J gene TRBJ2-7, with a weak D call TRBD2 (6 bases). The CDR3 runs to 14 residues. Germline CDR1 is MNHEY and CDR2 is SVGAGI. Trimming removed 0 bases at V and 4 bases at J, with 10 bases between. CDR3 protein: CASSYSGGTYEQYF. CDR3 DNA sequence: TGTGCCAGCAGTTACTCCGGGGGAACGTACGAGCAGTACTTC.

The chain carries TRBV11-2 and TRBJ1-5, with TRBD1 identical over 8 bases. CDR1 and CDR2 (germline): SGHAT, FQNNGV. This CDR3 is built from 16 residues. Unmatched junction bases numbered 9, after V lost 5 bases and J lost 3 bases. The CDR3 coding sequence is TGTGCCAGCAGCCCAGGGACAGGTCGTTCCAATCAGCCCCAGCATTTT. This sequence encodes CASSPGTGRSNQPQHF.

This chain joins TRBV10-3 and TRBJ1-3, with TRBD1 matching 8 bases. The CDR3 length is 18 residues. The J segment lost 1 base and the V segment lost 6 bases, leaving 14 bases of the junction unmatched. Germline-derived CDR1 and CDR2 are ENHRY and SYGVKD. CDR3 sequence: CAIRPTDRDFLSGNTIYF. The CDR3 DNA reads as TGTGCCATCAGGCCAACGGACAGGGACTTTCTTTCTGGAAACACCATATATTTT.

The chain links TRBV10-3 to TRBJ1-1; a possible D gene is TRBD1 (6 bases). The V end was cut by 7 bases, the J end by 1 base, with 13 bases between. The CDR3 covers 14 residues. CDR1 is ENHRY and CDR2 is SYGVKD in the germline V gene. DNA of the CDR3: TGTGCCATCAACCCGGGACACCCGAACACTGAAGCTTTCTTT. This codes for CAINPGHPNTEAFF.

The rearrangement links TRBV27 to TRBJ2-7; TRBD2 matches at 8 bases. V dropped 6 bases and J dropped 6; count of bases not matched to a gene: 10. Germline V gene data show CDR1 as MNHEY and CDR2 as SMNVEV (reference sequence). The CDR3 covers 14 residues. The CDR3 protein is CASSRLATGGEQYF. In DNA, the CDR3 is TGTGCCAGCAGCCGACTAGCGACGGGAGGCGAGCAGTACTTC.